A single sample gave rise to the 27 T cell receptor beta chains below, sequenced in a study of technical replicates of blood from several donors. Profiling relied on immunoSEQ multiplex PCR, and the TCRdb table lists in-frame clones only, not all of them. The table includes roughly 90,000 clones, 80% to 95% detected once. What was sequenced was T cells isolated from PBMCs. These receptors were taken from a human donor in good health.

The V and J genes are TRBV6-6 and TRBJ1-2; possible D gene TRBD1, 6 bases. There are 14 residues in the CDR3. Germline V CDR1 and CDR2: MNHNY, SVGAGI (reference sequence). Between the trimmed V and J ends, which lost 2 bases and 7 bases, there was a span of 14 bases. The CDR3 protein is CASSYAGARAGYTF. The DNA of the CDR3 is TGTGCCAGCAGTTACGCGGGGGCGCGGGCTGGCTACACCTTC.

The sample holds one count of this clone. The chain carries TRBV19 and TRBJ2-5; D is perhaps TRBD1 (6 bases). Germline V lookup: CDR1 LNHDA, CDR2 SQIVND (reference sequence). V was cut by 4 bases and J by 1 base, with 16 bases left in between. There are 16 residues in the CDR3. The CDR3 spells CASSKQGDLLQETQYF. The CDR3 coding sequence is TGTGCCAGTAGTAAACAGGGCGACCTCCTCCAAGAGACCCAGTACTTC.

This clone showed up just once. This chain links TRBV9 with TRBJ2-1; D is perhaps TRBD2 (6 bases). The CDR3 is 15 amino acids. With 2 bases removed from V and 0 bases from J, the gap between germline ends came to 9 bases. The germline V gene has CDR1 SGDLS and CDR2 YYNGEE. Here the CDR3 reads CASSVLGGSYNEQFF. The CDR3 region has the DNA TGTGCCAGCAGCGTTTTGGGGGGCTCCTACAATGAGCAGTTCTTC.

The chain couples TRBV6-5 to TRBJ1-1; possible D gene TRBD1, 6 bases. Per the germline V gene, CDR1 is MNHEY and CDR2 is SVGAGI. The CDR3 spans 15 residues. V was pared by 2 bases and J by 4 bases, with 14 bases between. The DNA of the CDR3 is TGTGCCAGCAGTTACGAGAAGGGGGTTCGCACTGAAGCTTTCTTT. This codes for CASSYEKGVRTEAFF.

The V call is TRBV28, the J call TRBJ2-4; 11 bases align to TRBD2. The CDR3 length is 19 residues. Germline assignment: CDR1 MDHEN and CDR2 SYDVKM. J lost 0 bases, V lost 3 bases, and 10 bases had no gene match. This CDR3 is CASSFGIAGGHLAKNIQYF. CDR3 DNA: TGTGCCAGCAGTTTCGGTATAGCGGGAGGGCATTTAGCCAAAAACATTCAGTACTTC.

The V gene is TRBV5-4, the J gene TRBJ1-1, with unresolved D. Per germline, CDR1 SGHNT and CDR2 YYREEE (reference sequence). The CDR3 sequence is 13 residues long. V shed 3 bases and J shed 0 bases, with 6 bases lying between them. The CDR3 DNA follows: TGTGCCAGCAGCTCAGGTATGAACACTGAAGCTTTCTTT. Its translation: CASSSGMNTEAFF. Complete variable domain (other parts from reference TRBV5-4 and TRBJ1-1): ETGVTQSPTHLIKTRGQQVTLRCSSQSGHNTVSWYQQALGQGPQFIFQYYREEENGRGNFPPRFSGLQFPNYSSELNVNALELDDSALYLCASSSGMNTEAFFGQGTRLTVV.

In its sample, this clone was seen once. This chain uses TRBV28 with TRBJ2-7, with 7 bases lining up with TRBD2. The CDR3 extends over 18 amino acids. V shed 2 bases and J 5 bases; nucleotides not matched to a gene: 18. CDR1 is MDHEN and CDR2 is SYDVKM in the germline V gene. CDR3 sequence reads: CASSLRKSGEGWVHEQYF. DNA of the CDR3: TGTGCCAGCAGTTTAAGGAAGAGCGGGGAGGGGTGGGTCCACGAGCAGTACTTC.

This rearrangement joins TRBV7-2 to TRBJ1-5; TRBD1 matches 9 bases. Germline loops: CDR1 SGHTA, CDR2 FQGNSA. Trimming took 5 bases from V and 5 from J; bases not matched to a gene: 4. The CDR3 spans 14 residues. CDR3 amino acids: CASSMDRGDQPQHF. The CDR3 DNA reads as TGTGCCAGCAGCATGGACAGGGGTGATCAGCCCCAGCATTTT.

The chain couples TRBV10-3 to TRBJ1-1; 8 bases agree with TRBD1. Losses at the gene ends were 6 bases for V and 3 bases for J; bases not matched to a gene: 6. CDR3 length: 14 residues. Germline V gene lookup returns CDR1 ENHRY and CDR2 SYGVKD. DNA of the CDR3: TGTGCCATCAGCGCACAGGGGGGGGACACTGAAGCTTTCTTT. Its translation: CAISAQGGDTEAFF.

This clone turned up a few times. This rearrangement joins TRBV6-5 to TRBJ1-2; D possibly corresponds to TRBD1 (5 bases). V lost 11 bases, J lost 8 bases, and 18 bases lay in between. This CDR3 region has 12 residues. Germline lookup yields CDR1 MNHEY and CDR2 SVGAGI. Here the CDR3 DNA reads TGTGCCGCACGGGACTCAGGGAGGGGCTACACCTTC. It yields the protein CAARDSGRGYTF.

The CDR3 region is CASSQSQVGAGEQFF. The DNA for the CDR3 is TGCGCCAGCAGTCAATCTCAGGTGGGGGCAGGGGAGCAGTTCTTC. The rearrangement joins TRBV23-1 to TRBJ2-1, with TRBD1 as a possible D gene (6 bases). TRBV23-1 is identified as an open reading frame with a role that is uncertain. The CDR3 extends over 15 amino acids. V was pared by 0 bases and J by 10 bases, with 16 bases between.

CDR3 bases: TGCGCCAGCAGTACCTCCGGGACACACCAAGAGACCCAGTACTTC. Amino acids: CASSTSGTHQETQYF. This chain links TRBV5-1 with TRBJ2-5; tentatively, D is TRBD1 (6 bases). The germline gives CDR1 SGHRS, CDR2 YFSETQ. This CDR3 has 15 residues. Trimming removed 5 bases from V and 0 bases from J, with 14 bases in between. Using reference TRBV5-1 and TRBJ2-5 for the parts outside the CDR3, the full variable domain is KAGVTQTPRYLIKTRGQQVTLSCSPISGHRSVSWYQQTPGQGLQFLFEYFSETQRNKGNFPGRFSGRQFSNSRSEMNVSTLELGDSALYLCASSTSGTHQETQYFGPGTRLLVL.

The rearrangement links TRBV15 to TRBJ2-1; TRBD2 matches at 7 bases. The CDR3 loop spans 17 amino acids. In germline, CDR1 is LNHNV, CDR2 YYDKDF (reference sequence). The V gene end was trimmed by 1 base and the J gene end by 0 bases; junction bases not matched to a gene: 6. CDR3 sequence (DNA): TGTGCCACCAGCAGAGTGCCGGGAGGAAGCTCCTACAATGAGCAGTTCTTC. This gives the protein CATSRVPGGSSYNEQFF.

This chain joins TRBV11-3 and TRBJ2-7; D possibly corresponds to TRBD1 (6 bases). Germline values: CDR1 SGHNT, CDR2 YENEEA. Trimming shortened V by 2 bases and J by 3 bases, and 17 bases separated the two germline ends. The length of the CDR3 is 16 residues. DNA of the CDR3: TGTGCCAGCAGCTTATGGGCTTTAGGACAGAGCTACGAGCAGTACTTC. The encoded protein is CASSLWALGQSYEQYF. Full variable domain (outside the CDR3, taken from reference TRBV11-3 and TRBJ2-7): EAGVVQSPRYKIIEKKQPVAFWCNPISGHNTLYWYLQNLGQGPELLIRYENEEAVDDSQLPKDRFSAERLKGVDSTLKIQPAELGDSAVYLCASSLWALGQSYEQYFGPGTRLTVT.

The CDR3 reads CASRAPNTGELFF. The CDR3 DNA sequence: TGTGCCAGCAGGGCCCCCAACACCGGGGAGCTGTTTTTT. V and J are TRBV6-1 and TRBJ2-2; D is ambiguous. This CDR3 spans 13 amino acids. Trimming took off 6 bases at V and 2 bases at J, with 7 bases between the two ends. Germline V gives CDR1 MNHNS, CDR2 SASEGT.

This chain uses TRBV7-8 with TRBJ1-5, with TRBD1 identical over 12 bases. The trim removed 3 bases at V and 6 bases at J, leaving 12 bases unmatched. The germline CDR1 and CDR2 sequences are SGHVS and FQNEAQ. The CDR3 sequence is 18 residues long. The CDR3 protein is CASSFSTRDRGLFQPQHF. The CDR3 bases are TGTGCCAGCAGCTTTTCAACGCGGGACAGGGGGCTTTTTCAGCCCCAGCATTTT.

The chain has TRBV6-6 and TRBJ2-1, with 8 positions matching TRBD2. CDR3 length: 15 amino acids. Germline V lookup: CDR1 MNHNY, CDR2 SVGAGI (reference sequence). V was clipped by 6 bases and J by 9 bases; unmatched bases: 13. The DNA for the CDR3 is TGTGCCAGCAGCCTGACAGCGGGAGCTATTACTGAGCAGTTCTTC. As protein: CASSLTAGAITEQFF.

The chain is built from TRBV29-1 and TRBJ2-3; 7 bases are a match to TRBD1. CDR3 length equals 15 residues. J lost 2 bases, V lost 4 bases, and 9 bases had no gene match. Looked up from germline, CDR1 is SQVTM and CDR2 is ANQGSEA. The CDR3 reads CSVVASTGTTDTQYF. The CDR3 DNA reads TGCAGCGTTGTTGCTTCGACAGGGACCACAGATACGCAGTATTTT.

This clone was detected only once. This sequence joins TRBV25-1 and TRBJ2-1, with a weak D call TRBD2 (5 bases). CDR1 is MGHDK and CDR2 is SYGVNS in the germline V gene. The V end lost 4 bases, the J end lost 8 bases, and 6 bases lay between the germline ends. This CDR3 is 11 amino acids long. The CDR3 DNA sequence: TGTGCCAGCAGTGGGGGAGATGAGCAGTTCTTC. Amino acids: CASSGGDEQFF.

The V call is TRBV7-7, the J call TRBJ2-5; 8 bases fit TRBD2. The CDR3 contains 15 residues. After removal of 7 bases from V and 4 bases from J, the junction contained 11 bases not matched to a gene. Germline V gene lookup returns CDR1 SSHAT and CDR2 FNYEAQ (reference sequence). The CDR3 region is CASTRGGTGGETQYF. CDR3 sequence (DNA): TGTGCCAGCACTCGGGGGGGAACTGGGGGAGAGACCCAGTACTTC. The variable domain in full, completed from reference TRBV7-7 and TRBJ2-5, reads GAGVSQSPRYKVTKRGQDVTLRCDPISSHATLYWYQQALGQGPEFLTYFNYEAQPDKSGLPSDRFSAERPEGSISTLTIQRTEQRDSAMYRCASTRGGTGGETQYFGPGTRLLVL.

The chain joins TRBV5-4 to TRBJ1-2; 7 bases agree with TRBD1. The germline CDR1 and CDR2 sequences are SGHNT and YYREEE (reference sequence). This CDR3 is built from 15 residues. Trimming cost V 4 bases and J 4 bases; bases outside gene matches: 10. CDR3 coding DNA: TGTGCCAGCAGCGAGACCGGGACAGAAGGCTATGGCTACACCTTC. Protein sequence: CASSETGTEGYGYTF.

The V and J genes are TRBV6-1 and TRBJ1-5, with 8 positions matching TRBD1. V shed 6 bases and J 5 bases; nucleotides not matched to a gene: 6. Per the germline V gene, CDR1 is MNHNS and CDR2 is SASEGT. CDR3 size: 14 residues. CDR3 sequence: CASSLDRVDQPQHF. Here the CDR3 DNA reads TGTGCCAGCAGCCTGGACAGGGTGGATCAGCCCCAGCATTTT.

The V gene is TRBV6-4, the J gene TRBJ2-3; perhaps TRBD1 as D (5 bases). Germline loops: CDR1 MRHNA, CDR2 SNTAGT. The CDR3 contains 16 residues. With 2 bases removed from V and 0 bases from J, the gap between germline ends came to 12 bases. This chain's CDR3 is CASSDEFWGSTDTQYF. CDR3 sequence (DNA): TGTGCCAGCAGTGACGAGTTCTGGGGCAGCACAGATACGCAGTATTTT.

For the CDR3, the DNA is TGCAGCGTTGAGTCGGCAGGGGATACCACAGATACGCAGTATTTT. It encodes CSVESAGDTTDTQYF. The rearrangement joins TRBV29-1 to TRBJ2-3; D possibly corresponds to TRBD1 (6 bases). This CDR3 is 15 amino acids long. CDR1 is SQVTM, CDR2 ANQGSEA, per germline. V lost 3 bases, J lost 2 bases, and 15 bases lay in between.

This clone was seen a few times. V gene TRBV6-5 combines with J gene TRBJ1-5; D perhaps matches TRBD1 (5 bases). CDR1 and CDR2 (germline): MNHEY, SVGAGI. This CDR3 region has 15 residues. Trimming pared 6 bases from V and 3 bases from J, leaving 15 bases between. Here the CDR3 reads CASSRRQPHNQPQHF. Written as DNA, the CDR3 is TGTGCCAGCAGCCGCCGACAGCCGCACAATCAGCCCCAGCATTTT.

The chain employs TRBV18 and TRBJ2-7; D is perhaps TRBD2 (6 bases). Trimming took 0 bases from V and 3 from J, leaving 9 bases between them. The CDR3 sequence is 14 residues long. Germline-derived CDR1 and CDR2 are KGHSH and LQKENI. CDR3 in amino acids: CASSPPSGYYEQYF. The CDR3, as DNA: TGTGCCAGCTCACCACCTAGCGGATACTACGAGCAGTACTTC.

Comment on this clone: Sequence at one end of the junction differs from germline and may be a read error. V usage is TRBV7-7 and J usage is TRBJ2-7, with TRBD1 matching 10 bases. CDR3 length: 15 residues. Germline V gene lookup returns CDR1 SSHAT and CDR2 FNYEAQ (reference sequence). CDR3 region: CASSYGQGGSYEQYF. The CDR3 DNA reads as TGTGCTAGCAGCTACGGACAGGGGGGATCCTACGAGCAGTACTTC.